This T cell receptor (beta chain) was captured by sequencing in a study of identical twins. Notes on the study in general: Models predicted too little out-of-frame TCR alpha sharing in monozygotic twins. For cord blood, abundant beta clonotypes had fewer insertions, unlike memory repertoires, which showed none. Out-of-frame alpha sequences shared by twins showed excess low generation probability.

TCRdb passed the 5' RACE reads through MiXCR, listing each CDR3 protein once. The table lists roughly 470,000 distinct CDR3 sequences, 14% of them singletons. V was pared by 2 bases and J by 6 bases, with 14 bases between. Germline V gene lookup returns CDR1 LGHDT and CDR2 YNNKEL (reference sequence). This CDR3 is built from 14 residues. This clonotype has more than one count but fewer than ten. Its antigen remains unidentified. The data were also submitted as part of a second study, on yellow fever vaccine responses in identical twins. From that second work: Reportedly, twins' vaccine T cell responses looked partly convergent and partly personalized.

This receptor was taken from a woman between 18 and 29 years old in good health. Sequences were obtained from CD4+ T cells sorted from blood. The genes are TRBV3-1 and TRBJ2-7; TRBD1 or TRBD2 may be the D gene (7 bases each). The CDR3 loop is CASSQQGGLFEQYF. The CDR3 nucleotides read TGTGCCAGCAGCCAACAGGGGGGGCTTTTCGAGCAGTACTTC.